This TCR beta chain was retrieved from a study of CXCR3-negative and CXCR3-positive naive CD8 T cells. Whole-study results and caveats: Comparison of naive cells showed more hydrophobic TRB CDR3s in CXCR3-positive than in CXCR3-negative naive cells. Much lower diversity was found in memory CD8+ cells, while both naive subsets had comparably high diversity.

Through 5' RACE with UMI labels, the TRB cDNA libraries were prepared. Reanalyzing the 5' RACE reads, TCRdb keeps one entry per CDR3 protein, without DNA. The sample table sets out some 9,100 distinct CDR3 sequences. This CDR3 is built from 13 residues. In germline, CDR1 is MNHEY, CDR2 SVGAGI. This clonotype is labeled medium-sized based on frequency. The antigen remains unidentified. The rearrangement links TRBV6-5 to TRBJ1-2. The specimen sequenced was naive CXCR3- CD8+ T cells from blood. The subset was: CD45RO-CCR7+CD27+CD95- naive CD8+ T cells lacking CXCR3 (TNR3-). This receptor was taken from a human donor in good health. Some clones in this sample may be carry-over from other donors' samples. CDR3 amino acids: CASRNGGLSGYTF.